This T cell receptor beta chain came from a study of somatic mutations in cytotoxic T cells in rheumatoid arthritis. The study, taken as a whole, reports: Patients with rheumatoid arthritis, but not healthy controls, had CD8+ clonality that increased with age.

This table comes from immunoSEQ multiplex PCR, and its TCRdb copy is limited to in-frame clones, with some not included. The sample shows roughly 11,000 clones, about 68% of them seen only once. Positively selected by magnetic beads, CD4+ and CD8+ cells were purity-checked by flow cytometry. This clone was counted between two and nine times. The antigen remains unidentified. The germline V gene has CDR1 SSHAT and CDR2 FNYEAQ (reference sequence). The length of the CDR3 is 15 residues. Trimming removed 5 bases at V and 1 base at J, with 14 bases between. The sequence was obtained from a man between 65 and 79 years old in good health. The rearrangement uses TRBV7-7 and TRBJ1-1, with D possibly matching TRBD1 (5 bases). Sequencing was done on a sample of CD8+ T cells sorted from blood. The CDR3 protein is CASSPPTGGNTEAFF. CDR3 DNA: TGTGCCAGCAGCCCCCCGACGGGGGGGAACACTGAAGCTTTCTTT.